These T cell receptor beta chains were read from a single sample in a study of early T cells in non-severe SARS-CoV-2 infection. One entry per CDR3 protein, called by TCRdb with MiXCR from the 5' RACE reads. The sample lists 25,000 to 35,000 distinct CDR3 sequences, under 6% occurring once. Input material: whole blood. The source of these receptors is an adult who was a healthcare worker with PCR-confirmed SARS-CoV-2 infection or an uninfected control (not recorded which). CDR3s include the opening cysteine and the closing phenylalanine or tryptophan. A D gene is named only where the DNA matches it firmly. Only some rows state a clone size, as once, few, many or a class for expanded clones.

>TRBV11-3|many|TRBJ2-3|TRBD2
TGTGCCAGCAGCTTAGAAGCGGGAGGACCCACAGATACGCAGTATTTT
CASSLEAGGPTDTQYF
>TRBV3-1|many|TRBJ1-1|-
TGTGCCAGCAGCCAAGGGTGGCAGGTCTCTGAAGCTTTCTTT
CASSQGWQVSEAFF
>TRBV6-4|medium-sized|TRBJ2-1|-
TGTGCCAGCAGTGACTCAACCGGGCAGGGCAATGAGCAGTTCTTC
CASSDSTGQGNEQFF
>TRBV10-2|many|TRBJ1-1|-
TGCGCCAGCAGTGAGTCTGTGAACACTGAAGCTTTCTTT
CASSESVNTEAFF
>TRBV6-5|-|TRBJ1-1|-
TGTGCCAGCACCCCGAGTGGCGGCACTGAAGCTTTCTTT
CASTPSGGTEAFF
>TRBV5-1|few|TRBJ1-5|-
TGCGCCAGCAGCTTTGACAGGAATCAGCCCCAGCATTTT
CASSFDRNQPQHF
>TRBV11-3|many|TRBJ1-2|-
TGTGCCAGCAGCTCGGGACATAAAAACTATGGCTACACCTTC
CASSSGHKNYGYTF
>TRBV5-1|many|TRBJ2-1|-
TGCGCCAGCAGCCTGGGTCCGGCCAATGAGCAGTTCTTC
CASSLGPANEQFF
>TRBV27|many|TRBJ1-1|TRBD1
TGTGCCAGCAGTCCCACAGGGACAGTTGAAGCTTTCTTT
CASSPTGTVEAFF
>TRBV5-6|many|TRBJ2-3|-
TGTGCCAGCAGCTTGGTTCGGGATTATGCAGATACGCAGTATTTT
CASSLVRDYADTQYF
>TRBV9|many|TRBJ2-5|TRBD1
TGTGCCAGCAGCTCCCCCCGGAGCCAGGGGGCGGAGACCCAGTACTTC
CASSSPRSQGAETQYF